The next 18 T cell receptor beta chains were all read from a single sample in a study of CD8 T cells in Susac syndrome. Random hexamers served to reverse transcribe roughly 0.5 to 1 ug RNA. In TCRdb, the immunoSEQ multiplex PCR reads were re-called with MiXCR into one record per CDR3 protein. This table has more than 200,000 distinct CDR3 sequences, around nine tenths appearing once. Sequencing used CD8+ T cells from PBMCs. These receptors were taken from a human donor with multiple sclerosis.

This clonotype turned up a few times. The V call is TRBV4-1, the J call TRBJ2-1, with D uncertain. The CDR3 consists of 13 residues. Germline lookup yields CDR1 MGHRA and CDR2 YSYEKL. The V end lost 1 base, the J end lost 2 bases, and 3 bases lay between the germline ends. The CDR3 region is CASSQGPYNEQFF. DNA of the CDR3: TGCGCCAGCAGCCAAGGCCCCTACAATGAGCAGTTCTTC.

This clonotype was picked up one time. The chain uses TRBV4-2 and TRBJ2-7; tentatively, D is TRBD2 (5 bases). The CDR3 runs to 15 residues. The germline V gene encodes CDR1 LGHNA and CDR2 YNFKEQ. V shed 0 bases and J shed 2 bases, with 11 bases lying between them. CDR3 region: CASSQETGWAYEQYF. In DNA form, the CDR3 reads TGTGCCAGCAGCCAAGAAACGGGATGGGCCTACGAGCAGTACTTC.

The chain combines TRBV9 with TRBJ1-1; D not resolved. The V and J ends lost 3 bases and 1 base respectively, with 13 bases between them. The CDR3 totals 15 residues. CDR1 and CDR2 from the germline V gene are SGDLS and YYNGEE. The CDR3 DNA follows: TGTGCCAGCAGCGATGGGGAGGGAGAGAACACTGAAGCTTTCTTT. It translates to CASSDGEGENTEAFF.

The chain links TRBV7-9 to TRBJ1-1; D is undetermined. This CDR3 contains 13 residues. The ends were cut back, 2 bases at V and 1 base at J, with 5 bases in the middle. The germline CDR1 and CDR2 sequences are SEHNR and FQNEAQ (reference sequence). CDR3 loop: CASSLMQNTEAFF. As DNA, the CDR3 is TGTGCCAGCAGCTTAATGCAGAACACTGAAGCTTTCTTT.

The chain carries TRBV12-3 or TRBV12-4 and TRBJ1-1; possible D gene TRBD1, 6 bases. This CDR3 region has 17 residues. The V gene lost 6 bases and the J gene lost 5 bases, with 25 bases spanning the gap. The CDR3 region has the DNA TGTGCCAGCAGGCCTCCTTCGGGGGGGCGACTTGGGACTGAAGCTTTCTTT. This encodes CASRPPSGGRLGTEAFF.

The gene calls are TRBV9 and TRBJ2-7, with 8 bases lining up with TRBD1. Germline lookup yields CDR1 SGDLS and CDR2 YYNGEE. The CDR3 is 13 residues long. With V trimmed by 7 bases and J by 3 bases, 6 bases remained unmatched. The CDR3 region has the DNA TGTGCCAGCGGGTCAGGGGGCGGCTACGAGCAGTACTTC. This translates into CASGSGGGYEQYF.

The V call is TRBV5-6, the J call TRBJ2-5; no definite D call. Trimming pared 7 bases from V and 2 bases from J, leaving 12 bases between. CDR3 size: 13 residues. Germline lookup yields CDR1 SGHDT and CDR2 YYEEEE. The CDR3 DNA reads as TGTGCCAGCCGACGTTTAGGGCAAGAGACCCAGTACTTC. Its protein is CASRRLGQETQYF.

This chain joins TRBV3-1 and TRBJ2-7; D gene unclear. The CDR3 spans 16 residues. Germline assignment: CDR1 LGHDT and CDR2 YNNKEL (reference sequence). Trimming took off 0 bases at V and 5 bases at J, with 17 bases between the two ends. DNA for the CDR3: TGTGCCAGCAGCCAAGAGTCGAGTCAGCTCAACCACGAGCAGTACTTC. Translation: CASSQESSQLNHEQYF.

The chain carries TRBV27 and TRBJ1-4; D unresolved. The germline V gene has CDR1 MNHEY and CDR2 SMNVEV (reference sequence). V shed 6 bases and J shed 0 bases, with 8 bases lying between them. The CDR3 spans 14 residues. The CDR3 nucleotides read TGTGCCAGCAGCGAGTCGGCAACTAATGAAAAACTGTTTTTT. Its protein product is CASSESATNEKLFF.

The V gene is TRBV3-1, the J gene TRBJ2-7; maybe TRBD2 (5 bases). With 0 bases removed from V and 4 bases from J, the gap between germline ends came to 13 bases. The germline V gene has CDR1 LGHDT and CDR2 YNNKEL (reference sequence). This CDR3 is 15 amino acids long. The CDR3 here is CASSQDLGRGYEQYF. The CDR3 coding sequence is TGTGCCAGCAGCCAAGATCTAGGTCGGGGATACGAGCAGTACTTC.

This chain uses TRBV29-1 with TRBJ1-2; no clear D gene. CDR1 is SQVTM and CDR2 is ANQGSEA in the germline V gene. This CDR3 region has 9 residues. V lost 7 bases, J lost 7 bases, and 7 bases lay in between. This CDR3 reads CSATSGYTF. CDR3 nucleotides: TGCAGCGCCACGAGTGGCTACACCTTC.

The V gene is TRBV11-2, the J gene TRBJ2-3; either TRBD1 or TRBD2 may fit D (5 bases each). This CDR3 contains 13 residues. The ends were cut back, 5 bases at V and 2 bases at J, with 8 bases in the middle. The germline V gene encodes CDR1 SGHAT and CDR2 FQNNGV. For the CDR3, the DNA is TGTGCCAGCAGCGGGACCGTCACAGATACGCAGTATTTT. Amino acid sequence: CASSGTVTDTQYF.

V gene TRBV5-6 combines with J gene TRBJ1-1, with no clear D. The CDR3 extends over 14 amino acids. Germline V gene data show CDR1 as SGHDT and CDR2 as YYEEEE. The V gene lost 0 bases and the J gene lost 1 base, with 7 bases spanning the gap. The CDR3 region has the DNA TGTGCCAGCAGCTTGGTACCAGAGAACACTGAAGCTTTCTTT. Its translation: CASSLVPENTEAFF.

The chain couples TRBV12-3 or TRBV12-4 to TRBJ2-7; D remains unclear. The CDR3 is 13 amino acids. Trimming took 3 bases from V and 6 from J, leaving 12 bases between them. The CDR3 is CASSFAPPGEQYF. The CDR3 bases are TGTGCCAGCAGTTTTGCCCCTCCTGGCGAGCAGTACTTC.

The chain recombines TRBV27 with TRBJ1-4; D not certain. The germline V gene has CDR1 MNHEY and CDR2 SMNVEV (reference sequence). With 2 bases removed from V and 3 bases from J, the gap between germline ends came to 7 bases. The CDR3 runs 14 residues. DNA of the CDR3: TGTGCCAGCAGTTTAGACGGGGCTAATGAAAAACTGTTTTTT. Translation: CASSLDGANEKLFF.

As concerns this clonotype: The junction departs from germline at one end; a sequencing error may be responsible. The gene calls are TRBV30 and TRBJ1-1; D gene ambiguous. The germline V gene has CDR1 GTSNPN and CDR2 SVGIG (reference sequence). There are 14 residues in the CDR3. The DNA for the CDR3 is TGTGCCTGGATAGATGGAGGGAGATACACTGAAGCTTCCTTT. It codes for CAWIDGGRYTEASF.

The V gene is TRBV27, the J gene TRBJ2-7; D possibly corresponds to TRBD1 (5 bases). The CDR3 contains 13 residues. The V gene lost 3 bases and the J gene lost 3 bases, with 9 bases spanning the gap. CDR1 and CDR2 (germline): MNHEY, SMNVEV (reference sequence). The chain's CDR3 is CASSFQGDYEQYF. CDR3 nucleotide sequence: TGTGCCAGCAGTTTTCAGGGCGACTACGAGCAGTACTTC.

The chain employs TRBV6-1 and TRBJ1-2; D is undetermined. The CDR3 runs 18 residues. CDR1 is MNHNS and CDR2 is SASEGT in the germline V gene. Between the trimmed V and J ends, which lost 6 bases and 2 bases, there was a span of 25 bases. The CDR3 DNA reads TGTGCCAGCAGCCCCCCCCAGTTACCAATTACGGGGAACTATGGCTACACCTTC. Protein product: CASSPPQLPITGNYGYTF.